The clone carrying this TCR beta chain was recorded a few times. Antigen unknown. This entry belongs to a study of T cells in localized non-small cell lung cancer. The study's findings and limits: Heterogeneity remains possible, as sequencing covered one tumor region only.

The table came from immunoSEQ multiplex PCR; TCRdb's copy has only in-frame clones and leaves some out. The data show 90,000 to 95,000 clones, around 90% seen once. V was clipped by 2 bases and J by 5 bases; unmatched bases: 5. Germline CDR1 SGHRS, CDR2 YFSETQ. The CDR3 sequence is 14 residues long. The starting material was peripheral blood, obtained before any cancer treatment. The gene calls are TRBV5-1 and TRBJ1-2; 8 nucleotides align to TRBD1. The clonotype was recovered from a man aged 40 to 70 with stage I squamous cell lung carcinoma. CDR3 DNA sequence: TGCGCCAGCAGCTTAGGACAGGGATGGTATGGCTACACCTTC. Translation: CASSLGQGWYGYTF.